The subject of this entry is one T cell receptor (beta chain). The sample holds one count of this clone. Its antigen specificity is not known. Per-base qualities were not stored, and no clone one base away is much larger. The sample originates from a study of cytomegalovirus exposure and HLA in healthy donors (dated by TCRdb to about 2017). Study-level background: An earlier analysis of 550 to 700 of the donors reported approximately 290 Gb of sequence data and around 110 million unique TCR beta sequences from around 200 million T cells. About 280 gigabases of sequencing data and approximately 93 million unique TCR sequences were included in an early release covering about 700 HLA-typed donors. The genetic ancestry cluster associated with self-reported Caucasian donors included 80% to 90% of the 398 genotyped donors. The study was designed to test whether signatures of past pathogen exposure could be identified by cataloging public T cell receptors. Using immunosequencing, the study profiled T cell repertoires from around 680 subjects and related those repertoires to cytomegalovirus serostatus. A separate validation cohort of 90 to 150 different subjects was used in addition to the roughly 640-subject first cohort. High-throughput TCR immunosequencing, statistical association of individual TCRs with disease status, and machine learning were combined to predict cytomegalovirus infection status. To study patterns of TCR occurrence, a later analysis re-analyzed previously published TCR beta repertoires from 666 donors and added high-resolution HLA genotyping. Rather than drawing on any new phenotypic data, the later analysis identified candidate immune exposures from TCR beta sequences and the way those sequences occurred across donors. An earlier analysis of 587 of the donors used high-throughput TCR beta sequencing to judge whether each TCR beta V gene segment behaved as functional or pseudogenic. Alongside the repertoire data, information on donor age, sex, ethnicity and CMV serostatus was compiled. A later genetic analysis took genome-wide SNP genotypes for about 55% of the 666 donors and used that subset as a discovery cohort. Every repertoire in the discovery cohort had been generated on one and the same sequencing platform. HLA typing included class I and class II loci at four-digit resolution. Typing coverage differed by locus: A, B, C, DRB1 and DQB1 were typed in about 620-630 donors, DQA1 in approximately 520, DPA1 in around 600, and DPB1 in 472. Roughly 5 DR-DQ haplotypes were handled as single units for association and clustering, since linkage in the cohort was strong. Among some 400 genotyped donors of the cohort, an average of 235,054 unique TCR beta nucleotide sequences were sequenced per donor, around a sixth of them non-productive. Paper-wide results and their limitations: It was suggested by the authors that the approach could potentially be generalized to other disease states and immunological phenotypes. Because counts were too low, 15 to 20 rarely observed V segments, including chromosome 9 orphons, were excluded from the earlier analysis of 587 of the donors. A further reported finding was that TCR beta sequences accurately predicted the HLA-A and HLA-B alleles for most subjects in the first cohort. A group of highly shared sequence variants was considered likely to be a technical artifact of the sequencing pipeline. According to a later analysis, parvovirus B19, influenza, CMV and Epstein-Barr virus appeared linked to several top co-occurrence clusters. When HLA alleles, especially DR and DQ, strongly co-occurred, TCR associations were difficult to assign to individual alleles. Most TCR sequences were observed very rarely across donors, whereas some public TCRs were present in many individuals. Compared with the approximately 600-donor mean, donors in an Asian-associated ancestry cluster had fewer N-insertions in productive TCRs, according to a later genetic analysis. Broadly in line with IMGT annotations, most TCR beta V segments showed up in productive rearrangements about 87% or about 30% of the time in an earlier analysis of some 590 of the donors. In this cohort, only TCR beta chains were sequenced, and detectable features were limited by the absence of alpha or paired-chain data. In a later analysis, most CMV-associated TCR beta chains were found to appear HLA-restricted, with HLA associations seemingly driven largely by CMV exposure. In a later analysis, about 16,000 TCR beta sequences were associated with specific HLA alleles at a false discovery rate of 0.05. A later analysis found that HLA-associated TCR beta chains were more clonally expanded and had lower generation probabilities than equally common non-associated chains. Because HLA typing was unavailable for some donors at each locus, only the typed subset was used in association tests. Because the 87-base-pair reads could not distinguish some IMGT-functional V segments, including TRBV6-2 and TRBV6-3, those segments were excluded. Three of the identified cytomegalovirus-associated TCR beta chains were confirmed in vitro to be specific for cytomegalovirus antigens. The study gave a list of 150 to 200 TCR beta chains associated with cytomegalovirus. In both the original and validation cohorts, the classifier was reported to diagnose cytomegalovirus status with high specificity and sensitivity. Roughly uniform sequencing depth across donors was assumed in presence/absence analyses, although this assumption may not hold. The only immune exposure information available for the cohort was CMV serostatus. In a later analysis, TCR association rates were found to vary across HLA loci, with the most associated TCRs seen for DRB1 alleles and the fewest for HLA-C alleles. A later genetic analysis associated a missense DCLRE1C variant with V-gene and J-gene trimming of TCR beta chains, and an independent cohort replicated the association. Linkage disequilibrium might explain the correlated functional status among segregating V segments, but an unknown experimental factor could not be excluded.

CDR1 and CDR2 were assigned from the germline V gene as SQVTM and ANQGSEA. Clipping removes 4 bases from V and 2 bases from J, with 5 as the unmatched junction base count. The CDR3 starts with the cysteine, ends with the phenylalanine, and has 14 residues. Only CDR3 DNA remains: 42 bases, in frame from the first base. In total, roughly 670 healthy bone marrow donors made up the cohort. All cohort members were sampled while nominally healthy, although unrecorded immune exposures were likely present. The donor was CMV seronegative and belonged to the group of roughly 330 seronegative cohort members. Each donor provided a peripheral blood sample, and peripheral blood mononuclear cells were used for TCR beta sequencing. Genomic DNA extraction from the blood cell samples was performed with the Qiagen DNeasy Blood Extraction Kit. The library relied on the immunoSEQ multiplex PCR assay. A mixture of 60 forward primers for TCR Vbeta segments and 13 reverse primers for TCR Jbeta segments was used in the multiplex PCR. A multiplex PCR assay on genomic DNA amplified the CDR3 region of rearranged TCR beta genes. On the Illumina HiSeq System, the amplified TCR beta libraries were sequenced as 87-base-pair reads. In the original analysis: A later analysis tallied roughly 80 million unique TCR beta chains across the 550 to 850 repertoires, and around 12 million of those chains were shared by two or more donors. To remove PCR and sequencing errors, raw reads were error-corrected and collapsed into unique sequences using a nearest-neighbor algorithm that merged closely related sequences. V, D and J gene segments were assigned by aligning CDR3 sequences to IMGT reference sequences. For a sequence to be retained, a match of at least six nucleotides was required to both a V gene segment and a J gene segment. Rearrangements were called productive when the CDR3 lacked stop codons and stayed in frame with V and J; all others were non-productive. Following IMGT convention, CDR3 was defined as the stretch from the second conserved V-encoded cysteine up to the conserved J-encoded phenylalanine. Sequences without an unambiguous match to a single V gene segment were excluded from the earlier analysis of approximately 560 of the donors. In an earlier analysis of 450 to 700 of the donors, V segments were called functional above 56.7% productive rearrangements and were called segregating when the between-donor standard deviation exceeded 5%. A statistical classification framework was built to diagnose cytomegalovirus status from the catalog of TCR beta chain sequences. A later analysis assigned V and J genes by comparing TCR nucleotide sequences with IMGT/GENE-DB human TR gene sequences. Using the TCRdist pipeline, a later analysis assigned CDR3 sequences along with most-parsimonious VDJ recombination scenarios. A later analysis defined each TCR beta chain by its CDR3 amino acid sequence plus V-gene family, and excluded reads lacking a unique V-gene family. As a way to deal with suspected cross-contamination and a sequencing artifact, a later analysis dropped roughly 620 nucleotide sequences that were highly shared and had low generation probability. A later analysis calculated a clonal expansion index for each public chain from normalized within-repertoire ranks of inferred template counts. In a later analysis, generation probabilities were computed using a VDJ recombination model fitted to out-of-frame rearrangements, and the results were checked against IGoR. In a later analysis, hypergeometric tests were used to score TCR-TCR, TCR-HLA and TCR-CMV co-occurrence, with a repertoire-size bias correction applied to TCR pairs. False discovery rates were estimated in a later analysis by permuting HLA or CMV assignments 20 times. In a later analysis, co-occurring TCRs were grouped using DBSCAN, with TCRdist sequence similarity added in when clustering inside HLA-allele-positive subsets. For co-occurrence clustering, repertoires with fewer than 30,000 or more than 120,000 public chains were excluded, along with roughly 5 repertoires with anomalous nucleotide sharing. As stored in TCRdb, this immuneACCESS dataset retains in-frame rearrangements with V and J assigned. A fraction of the clones does not appear; measured against another copy, unresolved V genes explain less than half of the discrepancy, and the remainder lacks a known reason. V, J and clone size were drawn from that table, and D and trimming were deduced from the DNA. Here the sample has approximately 150,000 clones; more than 60% occur a single time. Around 1.5% of the sample belongs to the ten largest clones.

The receptor was isolated from a female donor in good health and CMV-seronegative. The chain is encoded by TRBV29-1 joined to TRBJ1-2, with 9 central nucleotides matching TRBD1. Sequences were obtained from PBMCs. The nucleotides read TGCAGCGTTGTCATAACAGGGGGCAACTATGGCTACACCTTC. This yields the protein CSVVITGGNYGYTF.